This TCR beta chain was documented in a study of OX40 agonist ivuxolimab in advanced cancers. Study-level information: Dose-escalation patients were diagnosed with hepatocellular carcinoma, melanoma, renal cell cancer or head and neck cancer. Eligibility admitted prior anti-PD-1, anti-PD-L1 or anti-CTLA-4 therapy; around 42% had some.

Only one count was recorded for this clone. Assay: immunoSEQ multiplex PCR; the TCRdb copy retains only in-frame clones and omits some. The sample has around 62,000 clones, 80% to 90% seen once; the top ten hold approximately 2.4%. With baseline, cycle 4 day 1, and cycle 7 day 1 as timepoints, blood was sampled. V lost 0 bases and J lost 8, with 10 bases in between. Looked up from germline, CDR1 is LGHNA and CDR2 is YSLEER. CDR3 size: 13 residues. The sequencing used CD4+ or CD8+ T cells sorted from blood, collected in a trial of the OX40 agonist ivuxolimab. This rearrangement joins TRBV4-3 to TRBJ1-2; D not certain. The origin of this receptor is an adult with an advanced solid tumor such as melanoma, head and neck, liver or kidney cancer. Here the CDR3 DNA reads TGCGCCAGCAGCCAAGATGGGATTTCCGGCTACACCTTC. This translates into CASSQDGISGYTF.